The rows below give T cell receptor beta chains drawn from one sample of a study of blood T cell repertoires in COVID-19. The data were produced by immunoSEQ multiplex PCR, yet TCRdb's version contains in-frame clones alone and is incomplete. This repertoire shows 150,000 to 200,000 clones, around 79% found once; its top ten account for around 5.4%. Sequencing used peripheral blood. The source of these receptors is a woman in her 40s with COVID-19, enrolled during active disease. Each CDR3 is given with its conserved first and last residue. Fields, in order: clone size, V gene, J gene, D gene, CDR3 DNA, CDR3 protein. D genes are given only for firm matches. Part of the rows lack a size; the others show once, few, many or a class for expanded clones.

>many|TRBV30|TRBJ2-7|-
TGTGCCTGGGGGTTGGCTTGGGAGCAGTACTTC
CAWGLAWEQYF
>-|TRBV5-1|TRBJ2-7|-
TGCGCCAGCAGCTTGGACCCCGGCCAGGGGGGTATGGGGCAGTACTTC
CASSLDPGQGGMGQYF
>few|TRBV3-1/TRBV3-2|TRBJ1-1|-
TGTGCCAGCAGCATTACCCGGGGTAAGACTGAAGCTTTCTTT
CASSITRGKTEAFF
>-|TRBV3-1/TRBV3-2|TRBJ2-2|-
TGTGCCAGCAGCCAAATGGAGATCGGGGAGCTGTTTTTT
CASSQMEIGELFF
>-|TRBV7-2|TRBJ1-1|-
TGTGCCAGCAGCTTGGACAACATGAACACTGAAGCTTTCTTT
CASSLDNMNTEAFF
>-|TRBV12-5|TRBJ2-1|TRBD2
TGTGCTAGTGGACGGACTAGCGCCAACAATGAGCAGTTCTTC
CASGRTSANNEQFF
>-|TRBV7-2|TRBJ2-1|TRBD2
TGTGCCAGCAGCCTCCCGGCGGGGGGGATTTACAATGAGCAGTTCTTC
CASSLPAGGIYNEQFF
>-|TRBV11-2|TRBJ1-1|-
TGTGCCAGCAGCTCAACCGGGTCCTCACCTGAAGCTTTCTTT
CASSSTGSSPEAFF
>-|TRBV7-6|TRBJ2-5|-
TGTGCCAGCAGCTTAGGGGGCGGTCCTTTGGAGACCCAGTACTTC
CASSLGGGPLETQYF
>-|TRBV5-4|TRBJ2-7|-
TGTGCCAGCAGCCCGCCAGGGGCGGACGAGCAGTACTTC
CASSPPGADEQYF
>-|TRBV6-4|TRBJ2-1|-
TGTGCCACCGCTTGGCAACAGAACGATGAGCAGTTCTTC
CATAWQQNDEQFF
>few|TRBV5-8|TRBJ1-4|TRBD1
TGTGCCAGCAGCTTGGGACAGGGGGTTAATGAAAAACTGTTTTTT
CASSLGQGVNEKLFF
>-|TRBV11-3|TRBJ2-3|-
TGTGCCAGCAGCTTAGATCGCCTGGCTACGCAGTATTTT
CASSLDRLATQYF
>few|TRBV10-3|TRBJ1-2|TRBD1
TGTGCCATCAGTGGAAAACAGGGGTTGGATGGCTACACCTTC
CAISGKQGLDGYTF
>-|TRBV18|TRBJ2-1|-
TGTGCCAGCTCACCAGGTATGGGCAGCTCCTACAATGAGCAGTTCTTC
CASSPGMGSSYNEQFF
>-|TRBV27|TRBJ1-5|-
TGTGCCAGCAGTTTCCCCAGGTCGAATCAGCCCCAGCATTTT
CASSFPRSNQPQHF
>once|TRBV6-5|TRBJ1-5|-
TGTGCCAGCAGCGGAGGAGGGTTCATGATACAGCCCCAGCATTTT
CASSGGGFMIQPQHF
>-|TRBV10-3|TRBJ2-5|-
TGTGCCATCAGTATGGGGGCTGAGACCCAGTACTTC
CAISMGAETQYF
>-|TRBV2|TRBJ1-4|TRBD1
TGTGCCACGCACAGGGGTGGGGATAATGAAAAACTGTTTTTT
CATHRGGDNEKLFF
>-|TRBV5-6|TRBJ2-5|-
TGTGCCAGCAGCCCGCCCGCGGTAGGAGAGACCCAGTACTTC
CASSPPAVGETQYF
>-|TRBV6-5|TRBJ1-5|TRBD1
TGTGCCATTTCCGCGACAGGGGGATATCAGCCCCAGCATTTT
CAISATGGYQPQHF
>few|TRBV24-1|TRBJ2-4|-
TGTGCCACCCTCGGAGGCCCAGCCAAAAACATTCAGTACTTC
CATLGGPAKNIQYF
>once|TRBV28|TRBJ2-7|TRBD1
TGTGCCAGCAGCCCTCCCGGGACAGGGTCCTACGAGCAGTACTTC
CASSPPGTGSYEQYF
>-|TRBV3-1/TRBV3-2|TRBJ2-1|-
TGTGCCAGCAGCCCTCAGGGCGGGAACTCCTACAATGAGCAGTTCTTC
CASSPQGGNSYNEQFF
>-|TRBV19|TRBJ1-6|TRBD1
TGTGCCAGTAGTGGACAGGGGGACTCACCCCTCCACTTT
CASSGQGDSPLHF
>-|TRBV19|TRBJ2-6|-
TGTGCCAGTAGCCAACAGGGTATGAGCGTCCTGACTTTC
CASSQQGMSVLTF
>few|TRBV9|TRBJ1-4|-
TGTGCCAGCAGCGTAGATTTCGGGGGTAATAATGAAAAACTGTTTTTT
CASSVDFGGNNEKLFF
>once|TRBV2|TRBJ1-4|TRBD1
TGTGCCAGCAGTGAGAGCAGGGGGGCTAATGAAAAACTGTTTTTT
CASSESRGANEKLFF
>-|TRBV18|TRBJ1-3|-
TGTGCCAGCTCACCACAGCGAAACACCATATATTTT
CASSPQRNTIYF
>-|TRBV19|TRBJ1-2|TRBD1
TGTGCCAGTAGTATCCTTTCCCTCAAGGACAGGGGGCATGGCTACACCTTC
CASSILSLKDRGHGYTF
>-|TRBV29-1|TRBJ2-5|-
TGCAGCGCCGACAGGTTAGAGACCCAGTACTTC
CSADRLETQYF
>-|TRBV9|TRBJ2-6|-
TGTGCCAGCAGCTTTACAGGCACCCAGGCCAACGTCCTGACTTTC
CASSFTGTQANVLTF